A single sample gave rise to the 18 T cell receptor beta chains below, sequenced in a study of shared clonotypes between healthy human individuals. Produced via immunoSEQ multiplex PCR; TCRdb's table is partial and in-frame only. The sample has millions of clones; 85% to 95% are singletons. The sample consisted of naive CD4+ T cells sorted from blood. The subset: CD45RA+ positively selected. These receptors all come from a man in his late teens or twenties in good health.

The chain is built from TRBV11-2 and TRBJ2-7; D perhaps matches TRBD1 (6 bases). This CDR3 has 14 amino acids. V was cut by 4 bases and J by 0 bases, with 10 bases left in between. CDR1 is SGHAT, CDR2 FQNNGV, per germline. CDR3 DNA sequence: TGTGCCAGCAGCTGGATGGGGGCCTCCTACGAGCAGTACTTC. This gives the protein CASSWMGASYEQYF. Full variable domain (rest looked up from reference TRBV11-2 and TRBJ2-7): EAGVAQSPRYKIIEKRQSVAFWCNPISGHATLYWYQQILGQGPKLLIQFQNNGVVDDSQLPKDRFSAERLKGVDSTLKIQPAKLEDSAVYLCASSWMGASYEQYFGPGTRLTVT.

Worth noting for this clone: Distinct nucleotide sequences in the sample also encode this CDR3. V and J are TRBV9 and TRBJ2-1; 11 bases line up with TRBD2. The germline gives CDR1 SGDLS, CDR2 YYNGEE. This CDR3 region has 15 residues. With V trimmed by 4 bases and J by 4 bases, 4 bases remained unmatched. The CDR3 protein is CASSSRLAGYNEQFF. As DNA, the CDR3 is TGTGCCAGCAGCTCGAGACTAGCGGGGTACAATGAGCAGTTCTTC. The full variable domain, completed using reference TRBV9 and TRBJ2-1, is DSGVTQTPKHLITATGQRVTLRCSPRSGDLSVYWYQQSLDQGLQFLIQYYNGEERAKGNILERFSAQQFPDLHSELNLSSLELGDSALYFCASSSRLAGYNEQFFGPGTRLTVL.

The chain is built from TRBV2 and TRBJ1-1, with no clear D. The CDR3 length is 12 residues. The ends were cut back, 6 bases at V and 4 bases at J, with 9 bases in the middle. CDR1 and CDR2 (germline): SNHLY, FYNNEI. The CDR3 reads CASREPGTEAFF. The CDR3 nucleotides read TGTGCCAGCAGGGAGCCTGGCACTGAAGCTTTCTTT.

The chain has TRBV6-5 and TRBJ2-1; 10 nucleotides align to TRBD2. Trimming cost V 5 bases and J 8 bases; bases outside gene matches: 6. Germline V gives CDR1 MNHEY, CDR2 SVGAGI. The CDR3 extends over 14 amino acids. The CDR3 is CASSPAGGRDEQFF. CDR3 in DNA: TGTGCCAGCAGTCCAGCGGGAGGGCGGGATGAGCAGTTCTTC.

This sequence joins TRBV6-1 and TRBJ1-6; TRBD1 is a possible D gene (5 bases). Per the germline V gene, CDR1 is MNHNS and CDR2 is SASEGT. Trimming took off 2 bases at V and 13 bases at J, with 12 bases between the two ends. The CDR3 has 13 amino acids. The CDR3: CASSEWGINPLHF. CDR3 DNA sequence: TGTGCCAGCAGTGAATGGGGCATAAACCCCCTCCACTTT.

The chain links TRBV7-2 to TRBJ2-1; D gene unclear. CDR3 size: 15 residues. The V gene's germline CDR1 is SGHTA and CDR2 FQGNSA. V dropped 1 base and J dropped 3 bases, with 10 bases sitting between them. The chain's CDR3 is CASSLGQSYYNEQFF. The CDR3 DNA reads TGTGCCAGCAGCTTAGGTCAGTCTTACTACAATGAGCAGTTCTTC.

The gene calls are TRBV11-2 and TRBJ2-5, with unresolved D. With 4 bases removed from V and 2 bases from J, the gap between germline ends came to 5 bases. The CDR3 is 12 residues long. Germline lookup yields CDR1 SGHAT and CDR2 FQNNGV. The CDR3 sequence: CASSYRQETQYF. CDR3 sequence (DNA): TGTGCCAGCAGCTATAGGCAAGAGACCCAGTACTTC.

The chain uses TRBV4-1 and TRBJ2-1; D not resolved. The CDR3 is made up of 11 amino acids. Germline values: CDR1 MGHRA, CDR2 YSYEKL. V was cut by 8 bases and J by 13 bases, with 15 bases left in between. The CDR3 sequence: CASASEYYQFF. The DNA for the CDR3 is TGCGCCAGCGCCTCGGAATACTACCAGTTCTTC.

This clone was seen just once. The chain links TRBV9 to TRBJ2-1; 7 bases are a match to TRBD2. The CDR3 sequence is 14 residues long. Germline loops: CDR1 SGDLS, CDR2 YYNGEE. V was pared by 5 bases and J by 4 bases, with 6 bases of the junction left unmatched. Here the CDR3 reads CASSLAGEYNEQFF. CDR3 nucleotide sequence: TGTGCCAGCAGTCTGGCGGGGGAGTACAATGAGCAGTTCTTC.

This rearrangement joins TRBV6-1 to TRBJ2-3, with TRBD2 matching 8 bases. J lost 2 bases, V lost 6 bases, and 4 bases had no gene match. CDR3 size: 14 residues. Per the germline V gene, CDR1 is MNHNS and CDR2 is SASEGT. CDR3 coding DNA: TGTGCCAGCAGGGGGGGACTAGACACAGATACGCAGTATTTT. This gives the protein CASRGGLDTDTQYF.

The V call is TRBV30, the J call TRBJ2-7; tentatively, D is TRBD1 (6 bases). Germline lookup yields CDR1 GTSNPN and CDR2 SVGIG (reference sequence). V lost 3 bases and J 5 bases, leaving 17 bases between the germline ends. The CDR3 totals 14 residues. CDR3 protein: CAWRGNREFNEQYF. The CDR3 DNA reads TGTGCCTGGAGGGGAAACAGGGAGTTCAACGAGCAGTACTTC. Full variable domain (rest looked up from reference TRBV30 and TRBJ2-7): SQTIHQWPATLVQPVGSPLSLECTVEGTSNPNLYWYRQAAGRGLQLLFYSVGIGQISSEVPQNLSASRPQDRQFILSSKKLLLSDSGFYLCAWRGNREFNEQYFGPGTRLTVT.

The CDR3 region has the DNA TGTGCCAGCAGCTTGCGGGAGGGCGCCACTGAAGCTTTCTTT. It is translated as CASSLREGATEAFF. The J gene is TRBJ1-1, the V gene TRBV5-4; D remains unclear. This CDR3 has 14 amino acids. Germline V CDR1 and CDR2: SGHNT, YYREEE (reference sequence). Deletions cut 1 base from V and 4 bases from J, with 11 bases between.

In its sample, this clone was seen once. The V call is TRBV18, the J call TRBJ2-3, with D tentatively TRBD2 (7 bases). V shed 6 bases and J shed 3 bases, with 19 bases lying between them. CDR1 is KGHSH and CDR2 is LQKENI in the germline V gene. The CDR3 is 16 amino acids. The CDR3 region has the DNA TGTGCCAGCTCTCCGCTTTCGGGGGGCGCAACAGATACGCAGTATTTT. Amino acids: CASSPLSGGATDTQYF.

In nucleotides, the CDR3 is TGTGCCAGCAGTTACGGGGGGAGCTACACCTTC. Translated, it gives CASSYGGSYTF. The rearrangement uses TRBV6-5 and TRBJ1-2, with D perhaps TRBD1 (5 bases). V was clipped by 2 bases and J by 9 bases, with 7 bases between them. CDR3 length: 11 amino acids. In germline, CDR1 is MNHEY, CDR2 SVGAGI.

V is TRBV30 and J is TRBJ1-5, with unresolved D. Trimming removed 0 bases at V and 3 bases at J, with 12 bases between. Germline values: CDR1 GTSNPN, CDR2 SVGIG (reference sequence). The CDR3 length is 15 residues. CDR3 sequence reads: CAWSVEGRYNQPQHF. CDR3 in DNA: TGTGCCTGGAGTGTAGAAGGTCGATACAATCAGCCCCAGCATTTT.

V is TRBV6-5 and J is TRBJ2-2, with no clear D. Per germline, CDR1 MNHEY and CDR2 SVGAGI. The ends were cut back, 2 bases at V and 1 base at J, with 11 bases in the middle. The CDR3 contains 16 residues. Written as DNA, the CDR3 is TGTGCCAGCAGTTACGGCCCTGGCGAGAACACCGGGGAGCTGTTTTTT. This translates into CASSYGPGENTGELFF.

CDR3 DNA sequence: TGTGCCAGCAGTGAAGCTAGACTCCGGGGGACAGATACGCAGTATTTT. As protein: CASSEARLRGTDTQYF. This sequence joins TRBV6-1 and TRBJ2-3; the D gene is possibly TRBD2 (6 bases). CDR3 length: 16 residues. Trimming pared 0 bases from V and 3 bases from J, leaving 13 bases between. Germline values: CDR1 MNHNS, CDR2 SASEGT.

This chain connects TRBV10-2 to TRBJ1-5; D is unclear. Germline V gene data show CDR1 as WSHSY and CDR2 as SAAADI. The germline V and J ends were trimmed by 5 bases and 7 bases, with 12 bases remaining between them. This CDR3 comprises 13 residues. CDR3 nucleotides: TGCGCCAGCAGTCCCACTAGGACCCAGCCCCAGCATTTT. As protein: CASSPTRTQPQHF.